One and the same sample provided the 5 T cell receptor beta chains below, sequenced in a study of shared clonotypes between healthy human individuals. Only in-frame clones appear in the TCRdb table, and some are missing; sequencing was by immunoSEQ multiplex PCR. The sample includes roughly 1.5 million clones, under 99% of them seen just once. The sequenced sample was naive CD4+ T cells sorted from blood. As for subset: CD45RA+ positively selected. The receptor source for this set is a man aged 30-40 years in good health.

The CDR3 is CASSSTGTSFLSEQFF. DNA of the CDR3: TGTGCCAGCAGCTCGACCGGGACTAGCTTCTTGTCTGAGCAGTTCTTC. This sequence joins TRBV11-2 and TRBJ2-1, with 9 nucleotides matching TRBD2. The CDR3 is 16 amino acids. Trimming took 4 bases from V and 9 from J; bases not matched to a gene: 13. CDR1 SGHAT and CDR2 FQNNGV come from the germline V gene.

The chain employs TRBV7-3 and TRBJ2-1; D may be TRBD1 (6 bases). This CDR3 comprises 17 residues. In germline, CDR1 is SGHTA, CDR2 FQGTGA. Trimming cost V 10 bases and J 2 bases, with 24 bases left between them. CDR3 in DNA: TGTGCCACCGCCTCGGGCCCCTCCAGGGGCCCCTACAATGAGCAGTTCTTC. Protein: CATASGPSRGPYNEQFF.

The chain links TRBV9 to TRBJ1-1; 8 bases are a match to TRBD1. In germline, CDR1 is SGDLS, CDR2 YYNGEE. The CDR3 consists of 16 residues. J gave up 3 bases and V 2 bases, and 9 bases lay outside the gene matches. The CDR3 here is CASSVSGQGADTEAFF. CDR3 nucleotide sequence: TGTGCCAGCAGCGTTAGTGGGCAGGGGGCTGACACTGAAGCTTTCTTT.

The J gene is TRBJ2-2, the V gene TRBV18; maybe TRBD2 (5 bases). The V gene lost 2 bases and the J gene lost 5 bases, with 9 bases spanning the gap. Germline-derived CDR1 and CDR2 are KGHSH and LQKENI. This CDR3 region has 14 residues. The CDR3 here is CASSPARGTGELFF. The CDR3, as DNA: TGTGCCAGCTCACCAGCCCGGGGTACCGGGGAGCTGTTTTTT. Using reference TRBV18 and TRBJ2-2 for the parts outside the CDR3, the full variable domain is NAGVMQNPRHLVRRRGQEARLRCSPMKGHSHVYWYRQLPEEGLKFMVYLQKENIIDESGMPKERFSAEFPKEGPSILRIQQVVRGDSAAYFCASSPARGTGELFFGEGSRLTVL.

This chain connects TRBV5-1 to TRBJ1-5, with D hard to call. Germline V gene lookup returns CDR1 SGHRS and CDR2 YFSETQ. Trimming stripped 1 base from V and 2 bases from J, with 7 bases between. CDR3 size: 14 residues. CDR3 nucleotides: TGCGCCAGCAGCTTGAGGGCCGGCAATCAGCCCCAGCATTTT. Residues: CASSLRAGNQPQHF. Filled out from reference TRBV5-1 and TRBJ1-5, the complete variable domain reads KAGVTQTPRYLIKTRGQQVTLSCSPISGHRSVSWYQQTPGQGLQFLFEYFSETQRNKGNFPGRFSGRQFSNSRSEMNVSTLELGDSALYLCASSLRAGNQPQHFGDGTRLSIL.